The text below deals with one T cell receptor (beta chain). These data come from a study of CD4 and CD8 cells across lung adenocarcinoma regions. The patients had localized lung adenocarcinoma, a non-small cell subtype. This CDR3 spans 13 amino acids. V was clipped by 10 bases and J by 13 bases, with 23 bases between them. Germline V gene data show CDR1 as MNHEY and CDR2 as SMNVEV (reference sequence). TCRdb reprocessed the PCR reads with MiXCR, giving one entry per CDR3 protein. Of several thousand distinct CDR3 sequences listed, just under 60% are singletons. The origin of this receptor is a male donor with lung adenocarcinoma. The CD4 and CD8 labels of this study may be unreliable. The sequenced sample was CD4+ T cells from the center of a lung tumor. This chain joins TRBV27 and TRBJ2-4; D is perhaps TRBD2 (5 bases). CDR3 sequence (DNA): TGTGCCACGGGGTTATCGGCCAAAAACACGCAGTACTTC. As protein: CATGLSAKNTQYF.